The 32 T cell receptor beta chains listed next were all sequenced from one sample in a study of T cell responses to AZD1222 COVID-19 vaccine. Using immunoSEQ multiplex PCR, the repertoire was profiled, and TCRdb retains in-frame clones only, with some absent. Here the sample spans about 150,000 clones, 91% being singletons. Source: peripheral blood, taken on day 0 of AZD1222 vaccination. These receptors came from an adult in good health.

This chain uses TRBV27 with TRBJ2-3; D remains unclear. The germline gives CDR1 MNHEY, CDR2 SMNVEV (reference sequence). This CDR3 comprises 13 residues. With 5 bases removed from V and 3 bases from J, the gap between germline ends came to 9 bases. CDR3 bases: TGTGCCAGCAGTCCCGAACCAACAGATACGCAGTATTTT. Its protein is CASSPEPTDTQYF.

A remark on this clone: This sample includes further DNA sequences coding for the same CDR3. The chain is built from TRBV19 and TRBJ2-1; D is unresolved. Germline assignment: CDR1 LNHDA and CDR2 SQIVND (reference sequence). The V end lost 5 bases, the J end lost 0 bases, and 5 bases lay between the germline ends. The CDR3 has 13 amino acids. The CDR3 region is CASSPSSYNEQFF. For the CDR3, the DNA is TGTGCCAGTAGTCCTAGCTCCTACAATGAGCAGTTCTTC.

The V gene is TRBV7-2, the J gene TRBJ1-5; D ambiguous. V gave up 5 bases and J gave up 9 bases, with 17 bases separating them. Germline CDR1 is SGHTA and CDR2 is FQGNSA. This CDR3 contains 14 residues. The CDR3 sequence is CASSTDGGGTPQHF. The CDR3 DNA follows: TGTGCCAGCAGCACGGACGGTGGTGGTACGCCCCAGCATTTT.

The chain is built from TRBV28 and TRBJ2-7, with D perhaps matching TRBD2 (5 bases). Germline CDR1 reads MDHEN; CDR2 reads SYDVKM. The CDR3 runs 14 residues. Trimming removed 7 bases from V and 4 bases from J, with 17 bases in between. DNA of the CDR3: TGTGCCAGCAACTCCCATTCTCGGGGTTACGAGCAGTACTTC. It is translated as CASNSHSRGYEQYF.

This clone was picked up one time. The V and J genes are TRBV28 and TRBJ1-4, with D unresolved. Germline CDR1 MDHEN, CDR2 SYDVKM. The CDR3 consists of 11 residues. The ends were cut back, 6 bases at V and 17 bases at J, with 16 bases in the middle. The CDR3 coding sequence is TGTGCCAGCAGGACGGAAAGAAAAAATTTTTTT. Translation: CASRTERKNFF.

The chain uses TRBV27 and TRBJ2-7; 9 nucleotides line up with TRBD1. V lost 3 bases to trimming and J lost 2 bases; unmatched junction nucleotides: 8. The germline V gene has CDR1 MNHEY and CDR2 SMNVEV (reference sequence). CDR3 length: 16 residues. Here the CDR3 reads CASSLPTGGGPYEQYF. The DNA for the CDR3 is TGTGCCAGCAGTTTGCCGACAGGGGGGGGGCCCTACGAGCAGTACTTC.

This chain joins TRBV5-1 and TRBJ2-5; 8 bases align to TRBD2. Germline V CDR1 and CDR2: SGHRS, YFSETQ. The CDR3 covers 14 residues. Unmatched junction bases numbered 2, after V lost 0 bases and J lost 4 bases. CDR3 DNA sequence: TGCGCCAGCAGCTTGGGGCTAGCGGGAGAGACCCAGTACTTC. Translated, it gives CASSLGLAGETQYF.

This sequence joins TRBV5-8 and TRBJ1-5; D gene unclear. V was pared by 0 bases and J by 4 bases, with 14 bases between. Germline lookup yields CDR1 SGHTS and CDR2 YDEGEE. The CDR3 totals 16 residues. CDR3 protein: CASSLGWRPVNQPQHF. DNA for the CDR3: TGTGCCAGCAGCTTGGGTTGGCGGCCCGTTAATCAGCCCCAGCATTTT.

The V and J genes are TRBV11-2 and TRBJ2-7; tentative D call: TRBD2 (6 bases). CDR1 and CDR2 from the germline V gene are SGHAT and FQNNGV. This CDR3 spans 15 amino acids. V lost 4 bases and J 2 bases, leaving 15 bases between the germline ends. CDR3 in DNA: TGTGCCAGCAGCTCCGCGGGACTGGGCACCTACGAGCAGTACTTC. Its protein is CASSSAGLGTYEQYF.

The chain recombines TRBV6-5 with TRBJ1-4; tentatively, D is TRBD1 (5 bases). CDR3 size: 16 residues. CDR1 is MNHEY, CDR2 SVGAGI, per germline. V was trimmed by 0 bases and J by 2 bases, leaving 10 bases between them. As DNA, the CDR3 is TGTGCCAGCAGTTACTCCCCAGGGATTACTAATGAAAAACTGTTTTTT. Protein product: CASSYSPGITNEKLFF.

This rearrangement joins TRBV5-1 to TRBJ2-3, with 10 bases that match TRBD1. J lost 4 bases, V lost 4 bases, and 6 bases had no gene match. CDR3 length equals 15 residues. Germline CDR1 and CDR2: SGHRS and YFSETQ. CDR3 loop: CASSLRTGGADTQYF. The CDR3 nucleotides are TGCGCCAGCAGCCTTAGGACAGGGGGTGCAGATACGCAGTATTTT.

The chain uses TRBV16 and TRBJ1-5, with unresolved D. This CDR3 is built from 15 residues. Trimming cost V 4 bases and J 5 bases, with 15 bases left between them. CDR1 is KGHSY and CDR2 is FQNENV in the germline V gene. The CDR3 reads CASSPMGGGHQPQHF. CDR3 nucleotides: TGTGCCAGCAGCCCGATGGGTGGCGGCCATCAGCCCCAGCATTTT.

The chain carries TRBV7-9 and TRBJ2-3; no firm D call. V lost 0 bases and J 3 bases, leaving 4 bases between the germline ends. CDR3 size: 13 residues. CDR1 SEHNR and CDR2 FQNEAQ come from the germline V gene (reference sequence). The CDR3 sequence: CASSLAITDTQYF. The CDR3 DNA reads TGTGCCAGCAGCTTAGCCATTACAGATACGCAGTATTTT.

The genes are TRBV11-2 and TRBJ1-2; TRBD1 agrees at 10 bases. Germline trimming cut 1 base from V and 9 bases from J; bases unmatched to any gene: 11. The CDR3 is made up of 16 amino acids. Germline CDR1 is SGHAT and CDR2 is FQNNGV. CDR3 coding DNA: TGTGCCAGCAGCTTAGGAGGGACAGGGGTCCCCGGGAGCTACACCTTC. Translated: CASSLGGTGVPGSYTF.

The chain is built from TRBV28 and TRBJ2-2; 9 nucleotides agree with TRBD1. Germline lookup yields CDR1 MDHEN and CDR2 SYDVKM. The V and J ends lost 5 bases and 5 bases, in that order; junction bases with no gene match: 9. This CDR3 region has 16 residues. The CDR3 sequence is CASSPTGQGRTGELFF. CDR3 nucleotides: TGTGCCAGCAGTCCGACCGGACAGGGGAGGACCGGGGAGCTGTTTTTT.

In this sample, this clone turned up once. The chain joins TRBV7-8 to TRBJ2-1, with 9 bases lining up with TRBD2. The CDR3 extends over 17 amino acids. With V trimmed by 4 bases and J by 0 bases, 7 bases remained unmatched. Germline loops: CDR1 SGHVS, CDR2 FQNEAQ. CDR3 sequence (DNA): TGTGCCAGCAGCTCAAGCCGTAGCGGGAGCTCCTACAATGAGCAGTTCTTC. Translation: CASSSSRSGSSYNEQFF. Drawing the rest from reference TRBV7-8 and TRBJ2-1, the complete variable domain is GAGVSQSPRYKVAKRGQDVALRCDPISGHVSLFWYQQALGQGPEFLTYFQNEAQLDKSGLPSDRFFAERPEGSVSTLKIQRTQQEDSAVYLCASSSSRSGSSYNEQFFGPGTRLTVL.

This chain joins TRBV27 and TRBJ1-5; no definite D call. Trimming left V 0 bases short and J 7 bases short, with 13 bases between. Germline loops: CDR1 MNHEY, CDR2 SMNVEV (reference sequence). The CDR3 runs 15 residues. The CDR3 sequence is CASSLSYGLAQPQHF. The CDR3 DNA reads TGTGCCAGCAGTTTATCGTACGGGTTGGCGCAGCCCCAGCATTTT.

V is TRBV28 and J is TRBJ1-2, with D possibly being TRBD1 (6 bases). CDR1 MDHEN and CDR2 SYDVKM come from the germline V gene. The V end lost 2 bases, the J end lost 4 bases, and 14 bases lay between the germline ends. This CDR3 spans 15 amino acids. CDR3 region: CASSLRPRGTYGYTF. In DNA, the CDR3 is TGTGCCAGCAGTTTAAGGCCCAGGGGAACCTATGGCTACACCTTC.

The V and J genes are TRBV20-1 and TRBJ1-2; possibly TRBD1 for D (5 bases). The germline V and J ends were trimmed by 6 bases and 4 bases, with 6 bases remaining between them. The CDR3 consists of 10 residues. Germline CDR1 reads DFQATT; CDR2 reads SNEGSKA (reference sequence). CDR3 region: CSAGVYGYTF. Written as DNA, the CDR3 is TGCAGTGCGGGGGTCTATGGCTACACCTTC.

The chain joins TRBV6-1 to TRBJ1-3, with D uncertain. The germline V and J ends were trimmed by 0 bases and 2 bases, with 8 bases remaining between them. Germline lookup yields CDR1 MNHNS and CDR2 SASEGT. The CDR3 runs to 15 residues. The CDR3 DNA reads TGTGCCAGCAGTGAAGCGCGGGCGGCTGGAAACACCATATATTTT. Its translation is CASSEARAAGNTIYF.

This CDR3 reads CASSGNYEQYF. As DNA, the CDR3 is TGTGCCAGCAGTGGGAACTACGAGCAGTACTTC. The V gene is TRBV28, the J gene TRBJ2-7, with D uncertain. The CDR3 has 11 amino acids. Germline CDR1 and CDR2: MDHEN and SYDVKM. V was pared by 5 bases and J by 3 bases, with 5 bases between.

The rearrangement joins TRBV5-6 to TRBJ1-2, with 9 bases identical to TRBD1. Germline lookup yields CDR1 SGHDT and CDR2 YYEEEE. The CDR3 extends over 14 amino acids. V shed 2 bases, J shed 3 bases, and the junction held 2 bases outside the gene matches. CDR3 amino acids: CASSFWDRDYGYTF. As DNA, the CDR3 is TGTGCCAGCAGCTTTTGGGACAGGGACTATGGCTACACCTTC.

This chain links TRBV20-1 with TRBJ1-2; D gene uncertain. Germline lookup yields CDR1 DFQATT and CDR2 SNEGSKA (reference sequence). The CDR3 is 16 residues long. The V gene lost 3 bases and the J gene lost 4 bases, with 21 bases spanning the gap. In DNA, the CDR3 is TGCAGTGCTAGTAAACCCTCAGGACTGTTCCTCTATGGCTACACCTTC. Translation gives CSASKPSGLFLYGYTF.

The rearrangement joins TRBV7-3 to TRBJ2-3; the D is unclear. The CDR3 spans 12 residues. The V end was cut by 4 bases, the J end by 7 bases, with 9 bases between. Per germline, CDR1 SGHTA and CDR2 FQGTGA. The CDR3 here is CASSSDTNTQYF. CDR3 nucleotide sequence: TGTGCCAGCAGCTCCGACACGAATACGCAGTATTTT. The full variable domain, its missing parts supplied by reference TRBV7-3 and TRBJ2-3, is GAGVSQTPSNKVTEKGKYVELRCDPISGHTALYWYRQSLGQGPEFLIYFQGTGAADDSGLPNDRFFAVRPEGSVSTLKIQRTERGDSAVYLCASSSDTNTQYFGPGTRLTVL.

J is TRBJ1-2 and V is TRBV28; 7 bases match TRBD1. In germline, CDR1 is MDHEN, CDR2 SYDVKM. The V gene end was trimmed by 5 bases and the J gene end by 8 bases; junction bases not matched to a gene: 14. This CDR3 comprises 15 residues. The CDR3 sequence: CASSPERGRGGGYTF. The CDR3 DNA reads TGTGCCAGCAGTCCCGAAAGGGGCAGGGGGGGCGGCTACACCTTC.

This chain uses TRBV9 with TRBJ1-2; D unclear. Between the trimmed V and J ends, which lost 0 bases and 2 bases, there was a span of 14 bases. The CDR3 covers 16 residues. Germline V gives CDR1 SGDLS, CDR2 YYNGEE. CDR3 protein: CASSVGAGMRNYGYTF. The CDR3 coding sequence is TGTGCCAGCAGCGTAGGAGCGGGTATGAGGAACTATGGCTACACCTTC.

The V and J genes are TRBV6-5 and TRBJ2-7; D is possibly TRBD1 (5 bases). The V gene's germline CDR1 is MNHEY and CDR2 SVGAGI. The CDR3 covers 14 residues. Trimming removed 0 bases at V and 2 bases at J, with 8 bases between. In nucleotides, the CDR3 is TGTGCCAGCAGTTACTCTACAGGCCCCTACGAGCAGTACTTC. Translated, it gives CASSYSTGPYEQYF.

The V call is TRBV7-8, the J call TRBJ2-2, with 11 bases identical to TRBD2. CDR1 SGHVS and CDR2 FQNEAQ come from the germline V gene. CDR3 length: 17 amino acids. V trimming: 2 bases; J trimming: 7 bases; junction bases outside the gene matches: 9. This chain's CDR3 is CASSLTSGSLKGGELFF. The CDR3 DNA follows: TGTGCCAGCAGCTTAACTAGCGGGAGTCTGAAGGGCGGGGAGCTGTTTTTT.

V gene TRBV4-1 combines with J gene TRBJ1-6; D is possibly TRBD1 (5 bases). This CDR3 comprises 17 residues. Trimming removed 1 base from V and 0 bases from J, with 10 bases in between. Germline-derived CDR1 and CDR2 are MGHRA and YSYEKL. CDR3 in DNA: TGCGCCAGCAGCCAAGGGGACTTTCACTCCTATAATTCACCCCTCCACTTT. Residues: CASSQGDFHSYNSPLHF.

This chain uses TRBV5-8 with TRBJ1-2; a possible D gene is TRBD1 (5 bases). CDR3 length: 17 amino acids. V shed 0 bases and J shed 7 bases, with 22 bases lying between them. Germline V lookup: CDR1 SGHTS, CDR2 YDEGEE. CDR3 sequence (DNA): TGTGCCAGCAGCTTGGCCTGGGTAGGGACCGACACTCCTGGCTACACCTTC. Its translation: CASSLAWVGTDTPGYTF.

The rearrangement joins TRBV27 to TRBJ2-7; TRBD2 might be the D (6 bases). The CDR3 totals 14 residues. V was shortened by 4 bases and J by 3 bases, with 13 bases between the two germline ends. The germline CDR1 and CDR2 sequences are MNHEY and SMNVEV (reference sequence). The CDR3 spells CASSSGLTDYEQYF. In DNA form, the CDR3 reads TGTGCCAGCAGTTCGGGACTTACGGACTACGAGCAGTACTTC.

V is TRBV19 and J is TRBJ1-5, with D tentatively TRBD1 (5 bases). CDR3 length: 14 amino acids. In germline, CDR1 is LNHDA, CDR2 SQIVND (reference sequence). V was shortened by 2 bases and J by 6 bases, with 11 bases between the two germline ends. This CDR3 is CASSILTDGQPQHF. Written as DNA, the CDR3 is TGTGCCAGTAGTATATTGACAGATGGTCAGCCCCAGCATTTT. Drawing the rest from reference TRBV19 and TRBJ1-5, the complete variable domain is DGGITQSPKYLFRKEGQNVTLSCEQNLNHDAMYWYRQDPGQGLRLIYYSQIVNDFQKGDIAEGYSVSREKKESFPLTVTSAQKNPTAFYLCASSILTDGQPQHFGDGTRLSIL.